These 8 T cell receptor beta chains were sequenced from one sample in a study of cytomegalovirus exposure and HLA in healthy donors. With 60 Vbeta and 13 Jbeta primers, the PCR was carried out. Clones were read by immunoSEQ multiplex PCR, and TCRdb kept only the in-frame ones, dropping some. Here the sample spans about 190,000 clones, approximately 80% being singletons. The sample taken for sequencing was PBMCs. These TCRs come from a woman younger than 35 in good health and CMV-seropositive.

The chain combines TRBV7-9 with TRBJ1-4; a possible D gene is TRBD1 (6 bases). The CDR3 spans 15 residues. In germline, CDR1 is SEHNR, CDR2 FQNEAQ (reference sequence). V dropped 5 bases and J dropped 8 bases, with 18 bases sitting between them. This CDR3 reads CASSKPPAGDEKLFF. The DNA of the CDR3 is TGTGCCAGCAGCAAACCCCCCGCAGGGGACGAAAAACTGTTTTTT.

The chain joins TRBV27 to TRBJ2-2; 11 bases map to TRBD2. Germline CDR1 and CDR2: MNHEY and SMNVEV (reference sequence). Unmatched junction bases numbered 8, after V lost 5 bases and J lost 9 bases. CDR3 length equals 15 residues. The CDR3 bases are TGTGCCAGCAGTCCTAGCGGGGGGCTCGGCCGGGAGCTGTTTTTT. It encodes CASSPSGGLGRELFF.

This chain links TRBV6-5 with TRBJ2-5, with D tentatively TRBD2 (6 bases). V was trimmed by 4 bases and J by 4 bases, leaving 10 bases between them. Germline V gene lookup returns CDR1 MNHEY and CDR2 SVGAGI. The CDR3 is made up of 13 amino acids. The CDR3 coding sequence is TGTGCCAGCAGTTTAGAGGGAGGAGAGACCCAGTACTTC. This gives the protein CASSLEGGETQYF.

This clone was seen more than once but under ten times. J is TRBJ2-1 and V is TRBV2; 11 bases agree with TRBD1. The CDR3 contains 15 residues. V lost 4 bases, J lost 9 bases, and 8 bases stayed unmatched. Germline assignment: CDR1 SNHLY and CDR2 FYNNEI. Written as DNA, the CDR3 is TGTGCCAGCAGTGTTCGTCAGGACAGGGGGCTTGAGCAGTTCTTC. It encodes CASSVRQDRGLEQFF.

V usage is TRBV30 and J usage is TRBJ1-3; unclear D gene. The germline gives CDR1 GTSNPN, CDR2 SVGIG (reference sequence). Trimming took off 0 bases at V and 1 base at J, with 10 bases between the two ends. CDR3 length equals 15 residues. The CDR3 DNA sequence: TGTGCCTGGAGTGTACGAGGAGGGTCTGGAAACACCATATATTTT. Its protein is CAWSVRGGSGNTIYF.

About this clone itself: The same CDR3 arises from other DNA sequences in this sample as well. The CDR3 here is CASSRTGADQPQHF. CDR3 sequence (DNA): TGTGCCAGCAGTCGAACAGGGGCGGATCAGCCCCAGCATTTT. This sequence joins TRBV6-6 and TRBJ1-5; TRBD1 aligns across 7 bases. The trim removed 5 bases at V and 5 bases at J, leaving 6 bases unmatched. Germline CDR1 MNHNY, CDR2 SVGAGI (reference sequence). The CDR3 runs 14 residues.

The chain is built from TRBV6-4 and TRBJ2-1, with 8 bases aligning to TRBD2. CDR1 and CDR2 (germline): MRHNA, SNTAGT. V was clipped by 10 bases and J by 0 bases; unmatched bases: 8. This CDR3 is 15 amino acids long. CDR3 in amino acids: CANPRGACSYNEQFF. CDR3 coding DNA: TGTGCCAACCCGCGGGGGGCCTGCTCCTACAATGAGCAGTTCTTC.

V is TRBV5-1 and J is TRBJ2-3, with 9 bases that match TRBD2. With V trimmed by 0 bases and J by 0 bases, 5 bases remained unmatched. Germline V CDR1 and CDR2: SGHRS, YFSETQ. The CDR3 totals 17 residues. CDR3 residues: CASSLDGRGGSTDTQYF. CDR3 nucleotide sequence: TGCGCCAGCAGCTTGGACGGGCGGGGGGGGAGCACAGATACGCAGTATTTT.